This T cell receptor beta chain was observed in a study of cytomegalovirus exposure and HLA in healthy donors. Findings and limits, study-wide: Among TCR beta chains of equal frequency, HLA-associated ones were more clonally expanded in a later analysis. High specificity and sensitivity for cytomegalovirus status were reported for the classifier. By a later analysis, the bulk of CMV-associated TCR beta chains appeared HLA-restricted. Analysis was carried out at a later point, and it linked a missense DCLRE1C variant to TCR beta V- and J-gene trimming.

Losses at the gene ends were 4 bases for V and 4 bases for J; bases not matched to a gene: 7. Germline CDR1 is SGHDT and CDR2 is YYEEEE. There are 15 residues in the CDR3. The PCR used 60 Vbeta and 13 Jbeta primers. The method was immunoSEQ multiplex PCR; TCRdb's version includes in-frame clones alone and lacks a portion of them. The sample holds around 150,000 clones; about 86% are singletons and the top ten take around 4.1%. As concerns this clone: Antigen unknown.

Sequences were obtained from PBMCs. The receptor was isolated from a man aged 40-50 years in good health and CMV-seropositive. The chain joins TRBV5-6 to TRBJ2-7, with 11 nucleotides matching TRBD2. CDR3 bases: TGTGCCAGCAGCGTGAGGGGACTAGCGGAGTACGAGCAGTACTTC. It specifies CASSVRGLAEYEQYF.